This T cell receptor (beta chain) derives from a study of blood T cell repertoires in COVID-19. Study overall: Sources were T cells, B-cell-depleted T cells, or PBMCs; the material itself was cDNA or gDNA.

Sequenced by immunoSEQ multiplex PCR; TCRdb stores in-frame clones only, minus some. The data contain over 150,000 clones, around four fifths of them singletons. Unmatched junction bases numbered 7, after V lost 0 bases and J lost 3 bases. There are 16 residues in the CDR3. Germline CDR1 and CDR2: LGHNA and YSLEER. The sequencing input was peripheral blood. This TCR came from a woman aged 80 or older with COVID-19, enrolled during active disease. V usage is TRBV4-3 and J usage is TRBJ1-1; TRBD1 matches 7 bases. This CDR3 reads CASSQDPRGLYTEAFF. The CDR3 DNA reads TGCGCCAGCAGCCAAGACCCCAGGGGGTTATACACTGAAGCTTTCTTT.